This TCR beta chain is drawn from a study of OX40 agonist ivuxolimab in advanced cancers. Overall study context: Ivuxolimab, which patients received intravenously every 2 weeks, was dosed at 0.01 to 10 mg/kg. Participants, roughly 81% male, averaged about 56 years of age, ranging from about 23 to 80. Study-wide results and caveats: Some of the nonresponding patients also showed low levels of normalized T-cell clonal expansion.

This clone was seen a single time. Its antigen is unidentified. The V gene lost 6 bases and the J gene lost 3 bases, with 14 bases spanning the gap. The germline V gene has CDR1 ENHRY and CDR2 SYGVKD. This CDR3 is 14 amino acids long. Profiling relied on immunoSEQ multiplex PCR, and the TCRdb table lists in-frame clones only, not all of them. The data hold some 43,000 clones, with around 92% observed a single time. The V call is TRBV10-3, the J call TRBJ1-1; D gene uncertain. This specimen was CD4+ or CD8+ T cells sorted from blood, taken in a trial of the OX40 agonist ivuxolimab. The origin of this receptor is an adult with an advanced solid tumor such as melanoma, head and neck, liver or kidney cancer. CDR3 DNA sequence: TGTGCCATCAGGGTCCAAACAGTGGACACTGAAGCTTTCTTT. Amino acid sequence: CAIRVQTVDTEAFF.